Listed here are 29 T cell receptor beta chains from one sample, sequenced in a study of T cell clonality in common variable immunodeficiency. Assay: immunoSEQ multiplex PCR; the TCRdb copy retains only in-frame clones and omits some. Recorded here are about 74,000 clones, none singletons. The sequencing input was peripheral blood mononuclear cells. Source of these receptors: a person aged 18 to 75 in good health.

In its sample, this clone was seen many times. The read is 3 residues too short to cover the CDR3 end, so that end is filled in from the germline J gene. The rearrangement joins TRBV7-3 to TRBJ2-7, with TRBD1 matching over 9 bases. The CDR3 loop spans 19 amino acids. Trimming took 1 base from V and 3 from J; bases not matched to a gene: 16. Germline-derived CDR1 and CDR2 are SGHTA and FQGTGA. CDR3: CASSLKMGTPGTGIYEQYF. CDR3 DNA, as far as it was read: TGTGCCAGCAGCTTAAAAATGGGCACCCCCGGGACAGGGATCTACGAG.

This clone was counted ten times or more. The read comes to an end 3 residues before the CDR3 does, leaving the germline J gene to fill in the end. This sequence joins TRBV7-2 and TRBJ1-1; D gene ambiguous. The CDR3 has 11 residues. V lost 2 bases and J 5 bases, leaving 3 bases between the germline ends. In germline, CDR1 is SGHTA, CDR2 FQGNSA. CDR3 protein: CASSLTTEAFF. The covered CDR3 bases are TGTGCCAGCAGCTTAACAACTGAA.

This clone was seen ten or more times. The read halts 3 residues ahead of the CDR3 end, with the missing end drawn from the germline J gene. The chain couples TRBV7-3 to TRBJ2-1; 8 bases are shared with TRBD2. With V trimmed by 1 base and J by 9 bases, 11 bases remained unmatched. Germline CDR1 and CDR2: SGHTA and FQGTGA. CDR3 length: 16 amino acids. This chain's CDR3 is CASSLSGGLVGSEQFF. The CDR3 DNA, read in part, is TGTGCCAGCAGCTTAAGTGGGGGACTAGTAGGTAGTGAG.

This clone was seen repeatedly, ten times or more. Read sequence stops 3 residues before the CDR3 end, and the germline J gene provides the missing end. The chain recombines TRBV6-2 or TRBV6-3 with TRBJ2-7; TRBD1 agrees at 10 bases. V shed 6 bases and J 4 bases; nucleotides not matched to a gene: 6. Germline V lookup: CDR1 MNHEY, CDR2 SVGEGT. The CDR3 contains 14 residues. The DNA read from the CDR3 is TGTGCCAGCAGGCTGACAGGGGGCAAGTACGAG. Protein sequence: CASRLTGGKYE. The complete CDR3 sequence is CASRLTGGKYEQYF.

The table lists this clone with many counts. Read coverage stops 3 residues before the CDR3 terminus; the germline J gene supplies the remainder. The chain recombines TRBV5-1 with TRBJ1-3; 9 bases match TRBD1. CDR1 and CDR2 (germline): SGHRS, YFSETQ. V shed 3 bases, J shed 7 bases, and the junction held 5 bases outside the gene matches. This CDR3 comprises 14 residues. CDR3 sequence: CASSYSGTGNTIYF. CDR3 DNA (partial): TGCGCCAGCAGCTACTCCGGGACAGGGAACACC.

In this sample, this clone turned up many times. With the read ending 3 residues before the CDR3 end, the germline J gene is used to fill in that end. The chain links TRBV6-2 or TRBV6-3 to TRBJ2-7; D remains unclear. Per germline, CDR1 MNHEY and CDR2 SVGEGT. With 2 bases removed from V and 1 base from J, the gap between germline ends came to 9 bases. This CDR3 region has 14 residues. CDR3 bases read: TGTGCCAGCAGTTACCCTGACATTTCCTACGAG. Encoded protein: CASSYPDISYE. The whole CDR3 protein is CASSYPDISYEQYF.

This clone was detected ten times or more. Read data end 3 residues before the CDR3 end; the end is taken from the germline J gene. The chain recombines TRBV7-2 with TRBJ1-1; the D gene is possibly TRBD1 (5 bases). CDR3 length: 14 residues. V dropped 1 base and J dropped 3 bases, with 9 bases sitting between them. CDR1 and CDR2 from the germline V gene are SGHTA and FQGNSA. The CDR3 is CASSLGPGHTEAFF. The DNA read from the CDR3 is TGTGCCAGCAGCTTAGGCCCAGGGCACACTGAA.

This clone was recorded at least ten times. One junction end does not reproduce the germline sequence, and a read error may be involved. The observed sequence ends 3 residues before the CDR3 terminus, with the missing tail filled in from the germline J gene. V is TRBV4-2 and J is TRBJ1-1; the D is unclear. Germline CDR1 reads LGHNA; CDR2 reads YNFKEQ. The CDR3 covers 13 residues. The sequenced CDR3 bases are TGCGCCAGCAGCCAAGATTCGGACACTGAA. Translating gives CASSQDSDTE. The full CDR3 is CASSQDSDTEAFF.

This clone came up many times. The read falls 3 residues short of the CDR3 end, and the missing part is taken from the germline J gene. The rearrangement joins TRBV7-2 to TRBJ2-1; 7 nucleotides match TRBD1. Germline trimming cut 4 bases from V and 3 bases from J; bases unmatched to any gene: 3. The CDR3 runs 14 residues. Germline lookup yields CDR1 SGHTA and CDR2 FQGNSA. The sequenced CDR3 bases are TGTGCCAGCAGCTCGGGACAGTTCTACAATGAG. Residues: CASSSGQFYNE. From start to end, the CDR3 is CASSSGQFYNEQFF. Together with reference TRBV7-2 and TRBJ2-1, the CDR3 gives the full variable domain: GAGVSQSPSNKVTEKGKDVELRCDPISGHTALYWYRQSLGQGLEFLIYFQGNSAPDKSGLPSDRFSAERTGGSVSTLTIQRTQQEDSAVYLCASSSGQFYNEQFFGPGTRLTVL.

This clone has a count of ten or more. The read finishes 3 residues shy of the CDR3 end, and the germline J gene is used to complete it. The rearrangement joins TRBV20-1 to TRBJ2-1, with TRBD2 as a possible D gene (6 bases). V lost 5 bases, J lost 6 bases, and 17 bases lay in between. Looked up from germline, CDR1 is DFQATT and CDR2 is SNEGSKA (reference sequence). The CDR3 is made up of 14 amino acids. The part of the CDR3 DNA that was read is TGCAGTGCTCACCCTGGGGGACTCTCCAATGAG. As protein: CSAHPGGLSNE. The whole CDR3 region reads CSAHPGGLSNEQFF.

Many counts were recorded for this clone. The DNA ends 3 residues before the CDR3 does, and the rest of the CDR3 is filled in from the germline J gene. The chain links TRBV5-1 to TRBJ1-4; TRBD1 matches 10 bases. Germline CDR1 and CDR2: SGHRS and YFSETQ. This CDR3 contains 16 residues. J lost 0 bases, V lost 3 bases, and 2 bases had no gene match. CDR3 DNA (partial): TGCGCCAGCAGCTCAGGGACAGGGGCAACTAATGAAAAA. It codes for CASSSGTGATNEK. The full-length CDR3 reads as CASSSGTGATNEKLFF.

This clone was detected ten times or more. Read coverage stops 3 residues before the CDR3 terminus; the germline J gene supplies the remainder. The genes are TRBV5-1 and TRBJ1-2; 7 nucleotides agree with TRBD1. The CDR3 contains 13 residues. CDR1 and CDR2 (germline): SGHRS, YFSETQ. Partial CDR3 DNA: TGCGCCAGCAGCCCGGAGGGGGCGAAAGGC. It translates to CASSPEGAKG. The complete CDR3 protein is CASSPEGAKGYTF.

This clone was counted many times. CDR3 protein: CASSQVRHTQYF. The CDR3 DNA, read in part, is TGCGCCAGCAGCCAAGTAAGGCATACG. The rearrangement uses TRBV4-1 and TRBJ2-3; no definite D call. Read data end 3 residues before the CDR3 end; the end is taken from the germline J gene. V was cut by 1 base and J by 7 bases, with 6 bases left in between. The CDR3 runs to 12 residues. CDR1 MGHRA and CDR2 YSYEKL come from the germline V gene.

This clone was seen ten or more times. The sequenced fragment ends 3 residues before the CDR3 boundary, so the rest is inferred from the germline J gene. The chain joins TRBV14 to TRBJ1-2, with D hard to call. The CDR3 runs 19 residues. Germline assignment: CDR1 SGHDN and CDR2 FVKESK. The V and J ends lost 0 bases and 7 bases respectively, with 27 bases between them. The part of the CDR3 DNA that was read is TGTGCCAGCAGCCAAGAATCACAGCTAAGCACCTTCTCTATGAGTGGC. This sequence encodes CASSQESQLSTFSMSG. The complete CDR3 reads CASSQESQLSTFSMSGYTF. Full variable domain (outside the CDR3, taken from reference TRBV14 and TRBJ1-2): EAGVTQFPSHSVIEKGQTVTLRCDPISGHDNLYWYRRVMGKEIKFLLHFVKESKQDESGMPNNRFLAERTGGTYSTLKVQPAELEDSGVYFCASSQESQLSTFSMSGYTFGSGTRLTVV.

The table lists this clone with many counts. Incomplete CDR3 DNA: TGTGCCAGCAGCTTTCCAGGCCAGCCC. This encodes CASSFPGQP. The whole CDR3 protein is CASSFPGQPQHF. The chain is built from TRBV11-2 and TRBJ1-5; D uncertain. From the germline J gene comes the end of the CDR3, since the read stops 3 residues before it. Trimming cost V 3 bases and J 7 bases, with 7 bases left between them. This CDR3 is built from 12 residues. Germline-derived CDR1 and CDR2 are SGHAT and FQNNGV.

This clone was found many times. CDR3 in amino acids: CSARASETPTSTDTQYF. The part of the CDR3 DNA that was read is TGCAGTGCTAGGGCTAGCGAGACCCCGACAAGCACAGATACG. The chain combines TRBV20-1 with TRBJ2-3, with D perhaps matching TRBD2 (6 bases). The CDR3 end falls 3 residues outside the read, so it is completed with the germline J gene. Germline V gene lookup returns CDR1 DFQATT and CDR2 SNEGSKA (reference sequence). CDR3 size: 17 residues. V lost 3 bases and J 0 bases, leaving 19 bases between the germline ends.

This clone was observed a few times. A clone one base away is much larger, so this may be a read error. The DNA ends 3 residues before the CDR3 does, and the rest of the CDR3 is filled in from the germline J gene. The chain is built from TRBV5-4 and TRBJ2-7; 9 positions agree with TRBD2. J was trimmed by 0 bases and V by 2 bases; bases with no gene match: 6. The CDR3 loop spans 16 amino acids. In germline, CDR1 is SGHNT, CDR2 YYREEE (reference sequence). CDR3: CASSFLAGVSSYEQYF. The covered CDR3 bases are TGTGCCAGCAGCTTTTTAGCGGGAGTGAGCTCCTACGAG.

By share, this clone counts as medium-sized. The read terminates 3 residues ahead of where the CDR3 ends, so the germline J gene completes it. V and J are TRBV2 and TRBJ2-1; D gene uncertain. V was shortened by 3 bases and J by 4 bases, with 13 bases between the two germline ends. This CDR3 region has 15 residues. Germline V CDR1 and CDR2: SNHLY, FYNNEI. The CDR3 bases that were read are TGTGCCAGCAGTGACCCGAACGACATGTACAATGAG. Translation gives CASSDPNDMYNE. The full CDR3 sequence reads CASSDPNDMYNEQFF.

This clone was seen at least ten times. The read stops 3 residues short of the end of the CDR3; the missing end is completed from the germline J gene. V gene TRBV7-2 combines with J gene TRBJ2-7; TRBD2 matches at 9 bases. The CDR3 covers 14 residues. From germline, CDR1 is SGHTA and CDR2 FQGNSA. The ends lost 10 bases at V and 5 bases at J; junction bases unmatched: 12. CDR3 bases read: TGTGCCACCCGCCCCGCGGGAGGGGGTAACGAG. Translating it yields CATRPAGGGNE. The CDR3 in its entirety is CATRPAGGGNEQYF. Full variable domain (remainder filled in from reference TRBV7-2 and TRBJ2-7): GAGVSQSPSNKVTEKGKDVELRCDPISGHTALYWYRQSLGQGLEFLIYFQGNSAPDKSGLPSDRFSAERTGGSVSTLTIQRTQQEDSAVYLCATRPAGGGNEQYFGPGTRLTVT.

The table lists this clone with many counts. The read terminates 3 residues before the CDR3 end, so the remaining end is supplied by the germline J gene. The chain uses TRBV5-4 and TRBJ2-2; D not resolved. CDR3 size: 14 residues. Trimming removed 4 bases from V and 1 base from J, with 8 bases in between. CDR1 is SGHNT, CDR2 YYREEE, per germline (reference sequence). The covered CDR3 bases are TGTGCCAGCAGCCGAACCGGGAACACCGGGGAG. Encoded protein: CASSRTGNTGE. The whole CDR3 sequence reads CASSRTGNTGELFF.

There are many counts of this clone. Sequencing ends 3 residues short of the CDR3 end; the germline J gene provides the rest. The genes are TRBV20-1 and TRBJ2-5, with 10 nucleotides matching TRBD1. The junction had 3 bases not matched to a gene; V was cut back by 0 bases and J by 5 bases. Germline lookup yields CDR1 DFQATT and CDR2 SNEGSKA (reference sequence). The CDR3 has 14 residues. CDR3 bases read: TGCAGTGCTAGAGAGACAGGGGGCTGGGAGACC. This gives the protein CSARETGGWET. Given in full, the CDR3 is CSARETGGWETQYF.

This clone was seen repeatedly, ten times or more. The read ends 3 residues early relative to the CDR3; the germline J gene fills the gap. The chain combines TRBV7-2 with TRBJ2-5, with D possibly matching TRBD1 (6 bases). The germline V and J ends were trimmed by 6 bases and 3 bases, with 14 bases remaining between them. Germline CDR1 is SGHTA and CDR2 is FQGNSA. This CDR3 contains 14 residues. CDR3 DNA, as far as it was read: TGTGCCAGCAGTCCAGGGGTTACCAAAGAGACC. It codes for CASSPGVTKET. The full CDR3 protein is CASSPGVTKETQYF.

This clone was observed at least ten times. The read terminates 3 residues before the CDR3 end, so the remaining end is supplied by the germline J gene. The rearrangement joins TRBV7-6 to TRBJ2-3; 7 bases line up with TRBD2. V shed 3 bases and J 6 bases; nucleotides not matched to a gene: 6. The CDR3 spans 14 residues. Germline lookup yields CDR1 SGHVS and CDR2 FNYEAQ. CDR3 amino acids: CASSFSGEADTQYF. The DNA read from the CDR3 is TGTGCCAGCAGCTTCAGCGGGGAGGCGGATACG.

This clone was counted at least ten times. The DNA ends 3 residues before the CDR3 does, and the rest of the CDR3 is filled in from the germline J gene. The V and J genes are TRBV18 and TRBJ2-5; the D gene is possibly TRBD2 (6 bases). Germline values: CDR1 KGHSH, CDR2 LQKENI. The CDR3 runs 14 residues. The germline V and J ends were trimmed by 3 bases and 5 bases, with 13 bases remaining between them. CDR3 amino acids: CASSPGLLRETQYF. CDR3 bases read: TGTGCCAGCTCACCGGGACTTCTCAGGGAGACC.

Ten or more counts support this clone. The read falls 3 residues short of the CDR3 end, and the missing part is taken from the germline J gene. The chain couples TRBV4-2 to TRBJ1-4; 9 nucleotides line up with TRBD1. V was pared by 4 bases and J by 0 bases, with 15 bases of the junction left unmatched. The V gene's germline CDR1 is LGHNA and CDR2 YNFKEQ. The CDR3 totals 20 residues. The CDR3 spells CASSRGTGHKSSATNEKLFF. The sequenced CDR3 bases are TGTGCCAGCAGCCGTGGGACAGGGCATAAGTCATCTGCAACTAATGAAAAA.

This clone was seen many times. The read terminates 3 residues ahead of where the CDR3 ends, so the germline J gene completes it. The chain couples TRBV20-1 to TRBJ2-5, with D perhaps matching TRBD1 (6 bases). Germline V CDR1 and CDR2: DFQATT, SNEGSKA (reference sequence). The CDR3 runs 12 residues. The CDR3 sequence: CSGGRLGGTQYF. CDR3 DNA, as far as it was read: TGCAGTGGTGGGAGATTAGGGGGTACC.

This clone was counted many times. Read data end 3 residues before the CDR3 end; the end is taken from the germline J gene. V is TRBV7-2 and J is TRBJ2-1; TRBD2 matches 10 bases. V gave up 6 bases and J gave up 2 bases; unmatched junction bases: 4. The germline CDR1 and CDR2 sequences are SGHTA and FQGNSA. The CDR3 has 15 amino acids. CDR3 sequence reads: CASSTTSGPYNEQFF. The sequenced part of the CDR3 DNA is TGTGCCAGCAGTACGACTAGCGGGCCCTACAATGAG.

This clone occurred many times. The read comes to an end 3 residues before the CDR3 does, leaving the germline J gene to fill in the end. The chain couples TRBV5-5 to TRBJ1-2, with D possibly matching TRBD1 (5 bases). CDR1 is SGHKS and CDR2 is YYEKEE in the germline V gene (reference sequence). The CDR3 contains 14 residues. V lost 5 bases and J 2 bases, leaving 13 bases between the germline ends. The CDR3 bases that were read are TGTGCCAGCAGGGCCCCTGGGGGGAACTATGGC. Translation: CASRAPGGNYG. The whole CDR3 protein reads CASRAPGGNYGYTF.

Ten or more counts support this clone. The CDR3 goes on 3 residues after the read ends, and that part is filled in from the germline J gene. The rearrangement links TRBV7-2 to TRBJ1-1, with D perhaps TRBD1 (5 bases). The CDR3 covers 14 residues. Germline assignment: CDR1 SGHTA and CDR2 FQGNSA. Trimming took off 5 bases at V and 0 bases at J, with 10 bases between the two ends. CDR3 sequence reads: CASSGGTLNTEAFF. The part of the CDR3 DNA that was read is TGTGCCAGCAGCGGAGGGACTCTGAACACTGAA.